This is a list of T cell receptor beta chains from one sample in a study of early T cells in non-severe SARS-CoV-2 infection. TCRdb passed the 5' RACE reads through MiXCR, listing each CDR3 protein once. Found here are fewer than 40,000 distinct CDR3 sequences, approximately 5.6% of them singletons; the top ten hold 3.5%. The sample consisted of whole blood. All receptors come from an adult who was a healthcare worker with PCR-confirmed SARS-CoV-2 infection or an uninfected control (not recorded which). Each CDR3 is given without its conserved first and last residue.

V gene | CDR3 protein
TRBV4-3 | ASSHLSGRADEQF
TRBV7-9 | ASTLNSGANVLT
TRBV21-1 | ASTNPPGNTGELF
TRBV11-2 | ASSSRTSGGGEQY
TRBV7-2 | ASSLGMSGGQYEQY
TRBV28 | ASKTGGSSYEQY
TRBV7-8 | ASSRLAGVDTQY
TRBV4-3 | ASSPRQGVGTEAF
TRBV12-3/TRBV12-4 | ASSLMRLASYEQY
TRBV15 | ATSRDSAASTDTQY
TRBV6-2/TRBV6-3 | ASSPGTSGGVDTQY
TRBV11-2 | ASSPGPPDTQY
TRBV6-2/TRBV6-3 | ASRGIRTSGVNEQF
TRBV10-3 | AISASGLAGAGEQF
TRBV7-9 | ASSSGQGVQY
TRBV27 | ASSSQQGKEF
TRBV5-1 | ASTGTSGSYEQF
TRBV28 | ASSLLVGYEQY
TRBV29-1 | SVEGNVADTQY
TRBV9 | ASSANRENIQY
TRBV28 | ASSDPGFTIY
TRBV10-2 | ASSAGNTEAF
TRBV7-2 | ASSSVPGQGYNEQF
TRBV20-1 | SARDRSRTTYEQY
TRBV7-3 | ASSLTGTASSYNEQF
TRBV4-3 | ASSQEKDRLYEQY
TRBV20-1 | SATPSGPIETQY
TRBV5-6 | ASSEGGRGTGELF
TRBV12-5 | ASKGPGIKYEQY